The 18 T cell receptor beta chains below come from one sample, sequenced in a study of blood T cell repertoires in COVID-19. The table came from immunoSEQ multiplex PCR; TCRdb's copy has only in-frame clones and leaves some out. The sample consists of approximately 170,000 clones, about 86% of them appearing once. Sequencing was carried out using peripheral blood. All receptors come from a woman aged 65 to 85 who had recovered from COVID-19.

V usage is TRBV28 and J usage is TRBJ1-5; a weak D match, TRBD1 (5 bases). The length of the CDR3 is 15 residues. The V end was cut by 3 bases, the J end by 2 bases, with 11 bases between. CDR1 and CDR2 from the germline V gene are MDHEN and SYDVKM. In nucleotides, the CDR3 is TGTGCCAGCAGTTTGTGGCAGGGCGGCAATCAGCCCCAGCATTTT. Translation: CASSLWQGGNQPQHF.

This rearrangement joins TRBV27 to TRBJ1-4, with D hard to call. Trimming pared 6 bases from V and 0 bases from J, leaving 8 bases between. From germline, CDR1 is MNHEY and CDR2 SMNVEV (reference sequence). The CDR3 extends over 14 amino acids. The DNA for the CDR3 is TGTGCCAGCAGCCCACTTGCAACTAATGAAAAACTGTTTTTT. Amino acids: CASSPLATNEKLFF.

V usage is TRBV7-2 and J usage is TRBJ1-2; 7 nucleotides align to TRBD1. V lost 5 bases, J lost 3 bases, and 3 bases stayed unmatched. This CDR3 has 13 amino acids. Looked up from germline, CDR1 is SGHTA and CDR2 is FQGNSA. The DNA for the CDR3 is TGTGCCAGCAGCCTGACAGGGTACTATGGCTACACCTTC. It specifies CASSLTGYYGYTF. The full variable domain, with the rest looked up from reference TRBV7-2 and TRBJ1-2, is GAGVSQSPSNKVTEKGKDVELRCDPISGHTALYWYRQSLGQGLEFLIYFQGNSAPDKSGLPSDRFSAERTGGSVSTLTIQRTQQEDSAVYLCASSLTGYYGYTFGSGTRLTVV.

The chain uses TRBV5-8 and TRBJ1-6, with D perhaps TRBD1 (5 bases). CDR1 SGHTS and CDR2 YDEGEE come from the germline V gene. This CDR3 has 11 amino acids. Trimming took off 4 bases at V and 15 bases at J, with 11 bases between the two ends. The CDR3 reads CASSLPGDLHF. As DNA, the CDR3 is TGTGCCAGCAGCCTCCCGGGGGACCTCCACTTT. Filled out from reference TRBV5-8 and TRBJ1-6, the complete variable domain reads EAGVTQSPTHLIKTRGQQATLRCSPISGHTSVYWYQQALGLGLQFLLWYDEGEERNRGNFPPRFSGRQFPNYSSELNVNALELEDSALYLCASSLPGDLHFGNGTRLTVT.

The chain has TRBV2 and TRBJ2-5, with TRBD2 matching 12 bases. The junction had 10 bases not matched to a gene; V was cut back by 4 bases and J by 4 bases. CDR1 is SNHLY, CDR2 FYNNEI, per germline. The CDR3 is made up of 17 amino acids. CDR3 nucleotides: TGTGCCAGCAGTGGGGGGCTAGCGGGAGGGCCGGGAGAGACCCAGTACTTC. Translated, it gives CASSGGLAGGPGETQYF.

The chain employs TRBV2 and TRBJ1-1, with 8 positions matching TRBD1. The CDR3 consists of 11 residues. The V gene's germline CDR1 is SNHLY and CDR2 FYNNEI. With V trimmed by 6 bases and J by 11 bases, 5 bases remained unmatched. CDR3 loop: CASRPTGGAFF. CDR3 DNA sequence: TGTGCCAGCAGGCCTACAGGGGGGGCTTTCTTT.

This clone was recorded a few times. The chain carries TRBV16 and TRBJ2-1; TRBD1 aligns across 9 bases. J was trimmed by 8 bases and V by 5 bases; bases with no gene match: 10. Per the germline V gene, CDR1 is KGHSY and CDR2 is FQNENV. The CDR3 is 15 residues long. The CDR3 loop is CASSTPGQGSDEQFF. The CDR3 bases are TGTGCCAGCAGCACGCCGGGACAGGGATCGGATGAGCAGTTCTTC.

The CDR3, as DNA: TGTGCCAGCGGGTGGGACAGGGAAAAACTGTTTTTT. Its translation: CASGWDREKLFF. This rearrangement joins TRBV12-3 or TRBV12-4 to TRBJ1-4; 8 nucleotides line up with TRBD1. CDR3 length equals 12 residues. V gave up 8 bases and J gave up 8 bases; unmatched junction bases: 4.

The rearrangement uses TRBV27 and TRBJ2-7; D not resolved. V was clipped by 3 bases and J by 4 bases, with 10 bases between them. Per germline, CDR1 MNHEY and CDR2 SMNVEV (reference sequence). The CDR3 extends over 13 amino acids. CDR3 nucleotide sequence: TGTGCCAGCAGTTTTCAGGTCCCATACGAGCAGTACTTC. This sequence encodes CASSFQVPYEQYF.

The rearrangement uses TRBV29-1 and TRBJ2-7; the D gene is possibly TRBD2 (6 bases). The CDR3 is 13 residues long. Germline CDR1 is SQVTM and CDR2 is ANQGSEA. V lost 7 bases and J 3 bases, leaving 16 bases between the germline ends. The CDR3 protein is CSATGSPLYEQYF. The CDR3 coding sequence is TGCAGCGCAACCGGGAGCCCCCTCTACGAGCAGTACTTC.

V and J are TRBV7-2 and TRBJ2-1, with 11 bases lining up with TRBD2. The CDR3 has 16 amino acids. V lost 5 bases, J lost 3 bases, and 6 bases stayed unmatched. Germline V CDR1 and CDR2: SGHTA, FQGNSA. The CDR3 nucleotides are TGTGCCAGCAGCCCGGGACTAGCGGTACGCTACAATGAGCAGTTCTTC. This codes for CASSPGLAVRYNEQFF.

Ten or more counts support this clone. The J gene is TRBJ2-1, the V gene TRBV27, with 12 bases fitting TRBD2. After removal of 8 bases from V and 10 bases from J, the junction contained 6 bases not matched to a gene. The germline V gene encodes CDR1 MNHEY and CDR2 SMNVEV (reference sequence). The CDR3 covers 13 residues. CDR3 amino acids: CASVQTSGSEQFF. CDR3 DNA sequence: TGTGCCAGCGTACAGACTAGCGGGAGCGAGCAGTTCTTC.

CDR3 nucleotides: TGTGCCAGCAGCTTTATTTGGGGAGGGGGGAACACTGAAGCTTTCTTT. Amino acid sequence: CASSFIWGGGNTEAFF. The chain couples TRBV11-2 to TRBJ1-1; a weak D match, TRBD1 (6 bases). The CDR3 consists of 16 residues. CDR1 is SGHAT and CDR2 is FQNNGV in the germline V gene. V was cut by 3 bases and J by 1 base, with 15 bases left in between. Variable domain in full (rest from reference TRBV11-2 and TRBJ1-1): EAGVAQSPRYKIIEKRQSVAFWCNPISGHATLYWYQQILGQGPKLLIQFQNNGVVDDSQLPKDRFSAERLKGVDSTLKIQPAKLEDSAVYLCASSFIWGGGNTEAFFGQGTRLTVV.

The V and J genes are TRBV7-8 and TRBJ2-1; possibly TRBD2 for D (7 bases). The germline gives CDR1 SGHVS, CDR2 FQNEAQ. V was clipped by 5 bases and J by 0 bases, with 17 bases between them. The CDR3 runs 17 residues. The CDR3 DNA follows: TGTGCCAGCAGCCCGAGGGGGGGCCTTAGCTCCTACAATGAGCAGTTCTTC. As protein: CASSPRGGLSSYNEQFF.

This clone came up a few times. This rearrangement joins TRBV18 to TRBJ1-1; unclear D gene. The germline V gene has CDR1 KGHSH and CDR2 LQKENI. This CDR3 region has 12 residues. The V end was cut by 1 base, the J end by 4 bases, with 4 bases between. The CDR3: CASSPRATEAFF. The DNA of the CDR3 is TGTGCCAGCTCACCACGGGCCACTGAAGCTTTCTTT.

The CDR3 loop reads CASTQGNQPQHF. CDR3 nucleotides: TGTGCCAGCACCCAGGGCAATCAGCCCCAGCATTTT. This rearrangement joins TRBV12-3 or TRBV12-4 to TRBJ1-5; D is ambiguous. This CDR3 spans 12 amino acids. The V and J ends lost 7 bases and 2 bases respectively, with 6 bases between them.

Remarks on this clone: This CDR3 is also generated by other DNA sequences in the sample. This chain connects TRBV18 to TRBJ1-3; maybe TRBD1 (5 bases). CDR3 length: 15 residues. Trimming stripped 6 bases from V and 3 bases from J, with 15 bases between. The germline gives CDR1 KGHSH, CDR2 LQKENI. The CDR3 region is CASSPGGGVGNTIYF. The CDR3 nucleotides read TGTGCCAGCTCCCCCGGCGGAGGGGTTGGAAACACCATATATTTT.

In this sample, this clone turned up a few times. J is TRBJ2-7 and V is TRBV6-5; D perhaps matches TRBD2 (6 bases). CDR3 length: 15 amino acids. The V and J ends lost 2 bases and 4 bases respectively, with 15 bases between them. CDR1 and CDR2 (germline): MNHEY, SVGAGI. CDR3 sequence reads: CASSYAAGTRYEQYF. The CDR3 nucleotides read TGTGCCAGCAGTTACGCGGCGGGAACTAGGTACGAGCAGTACTTC.